These 26 T cell receptor beta chains were all obtained from the same sample, sequenced in a study of beta chain features in type 1 diabetes. Expressed TCRB transcripts were sequenced, since all the RNA that had been isolated was reverse transcribed. Some clones are missing from TCRdb's copy, which holds only in-frame ones; the method was immunoSEQ multiplex PCR. The table records hundreds of thousands of clones, 15% to 19% of them present only once. Sequenced material: naive CD4+ T cells from blood. These TCRs come from a man aged 18 to 30 in good health.

This chain connects TRBV7-3 to TRBJ1-1; 7 nucleotides align to TRBD1. There are 14 residues in the CDR3. Germline CDR1 reads SGHTA; CDR2 reads FQGTGA. Trimming took 3 bases from V and 5 from J; bases not matched to a gene: 6. In DNA, the CDR3 is TGTGCCAGCAGCTTGACAGGGACGGGAACTGAAGCTTTCTTT. Its translation is CASSLTGTGTEAFF.

This clone was observed a handful of times. The chain couples TRBV28 to TRBJ1-2, with D uncertain. This CDR3 is built from 15 residues. Trimming cost V 1 base and J 0 bases, with 9 bases left between them. Germline CDR1 reads MDHEN; CDR2 reads SYDVKM. The chain's CDR3 is CASSLSSVANYGYTF. CDR3 sequence (DNA): TGTGCCAGCAGTTTATCGAGCGTAGCTAACTATGGCTACACCTTC.

This clone was observed many times. The V call is TRBV5-4, the J call TRBJ1-1; the D is unclear. Germline-derived CDR1 and CDR2 are SGHNT and YYREEE (reference sequence). The germline V and J ends were trimmed by 1 base and 3 bases, with 7 bases remaining between them. This CDR3 spans 13 amino acids. The CDR3: CASSLHRDTEAFF. CDR3 nucleotide sequence: TGTGCCAGCAGCTTGCACAGAGACACTGAAGCTTTCTTT.

CDR3 amino acids: CASSKDKRKGVHEQYF. The CDR3 DNA reads as TGTGCCAGCAGCAAAGACAAGAGGAAGGGCGTCCACGAGCAGTACTTC. The chain combines TRBV21-1 with TRBJ2-7. TRBV21-1 is recorded as a pseudogene. This CDR3 is 16 amino acids long.

This clone was counted ten times or more. An end of the junction does not agree with germline; a read error may underlie this. CDR3 coding DNA: TGCGCCAGCAGCCAAGACCGGGCGGGTGGGCGGTCCGTGCTTTTT. It encodes CASSQDRAGGRSVLF. This sequence joins TRBV4-3 and TRBJ1-4; no definite D call. The CDR3 runs 15 residues. The germline V gene encodes CDR1 LGHNA and CDR2 YSLEER.

This clone was detected a few times. This chain uses TRBV4-3 with TRBJ1-1, with D possibly matching TRBD1 (5 bases). V was shortened by 3 bases and J by 6 bases, with 20 bases between the two germline ends. This CDR3 region has 16 residues. Germline V gene lookup returns CDR1 LGHNA and CDR2 YSLEER. The CDR3 DNA reads TGCGCCAGCAGCCACTCTGGTCTAGGGGATGGCGCTGAAGCTTTCTTT. It specifies CASSHSGLGDGAEAFF.

Only a few counts were recorded for this clone. V and J are TRBV11-3 and TRBJ2-3; D not resolved. Looked up from germline, CDR1 is SGHNT and CDR2 is YENEEA. V shed 1 base and J shed 5 bases, with 10 bases lying between them. The CDR3 is 14 amino acids. The CDR3 DNA reads TGTGCCAGCAGCTTAGGCCCCCGAAAAGATACGCAGTATTTT. Translated, it gives CASSLGPRKDTQYF. Looking up the rest from reference TRBV11-3 and TRBJ2-3 gives the full variable domain: EAGVVQSPRYKIIEKKQPVAFWCNPISGHNTLYWYLQNLGQGPELLIRYENEEAVDDSQLPKDRFSAERLKGVDSTLKIQPAELGDSAVYLCASSLGPRKDTQYFGPGTRLTVL.

The rearrangement links TRBV15 to TRBJ2-4; D possibly corresponds to TRBD2 (6 bases). CDR3 length: 14 residues. Deletions cut 8 bases from V and 3 bases from J, with 14 bases between. Per germline, CDR1 LNHNV and CDR2 YYDKDF (reference sequence). The CDR3 bases are TGTGCCACCGGGGGAGCGGGTTTCAAAAACATTCAGTACTTC. It specifies CATGGAGFKNIQYF.

This chain links TRBV5-6 with TRBJ2-2; D remains ambiguous. The CDR3 length is 17 residues. From germline, CDR1 is SGHDT and CDR2 YYEEEE. With 0 bases removed from V and 5 bases from J, the gap between germline ends came to 17 bases. CDR3 sequence reads: CASSLVSARRRTGELFF. The CDR3 DNA reads TGTGCCAGCAGCTTGGTATCCGCCAGGCGGCGGACCGGGGAGCTGTTTTTT.

The chain recombines TRBV2 with TRBJ2-7; a possible D gene is TRBD1 (6 bases). CDR1 is SNHLY, CDR2 FYNNEI, per germline. V was pared by 4 bases and J by 7 bases, with 14 bases between. This CDR3 has 13 amino acids. This CDR3 is CASSVQGRNEQYF. The CDR3 DNA is TGTGCCAGCAGTGTACAGGGAAGGAATGAGCAGTACTTC.

The chain links TRBV7-2 to TRBJ2-3; 7 nucleotides agree with TRBD1. Germline V gene sequence: CDR1 SGHTA, CDR2 FQGNSA. V lost 2 bases to trimming and J lost 1 base; unmatched junction nucleotides: 3. This CDR3 has 15 residues. CDR3 nucleotides: TGTGCCAGCAGCTTATCTGGACAGGGCACAGATACGCAGTATTTT. Translating gives CASSLSGQGTDTQYF. Variable domain in full (rest from reference TRBV7-2 and TRBJ2-3): GAGVSQSPSNKVTEKGKDVELRCDPISGHTALYWYRQSLGQGLEFLIYFQGNSAPDKSGLPSDRFSAERTGGSVSTLTIQRTQQEDSAVYLCASSLSGQGTDTQYFGPGTRLTVL.

J is TRBJ2-6 and V is TRBV7-2; 7 bases match TRBD1. The length of the CDR3 is 19 residues. J lost 0 bases, V lost 1 base, and 9 bases had no gene match. Looked up from germline, CDR1 is SGHTA and CDR2 is FQGNSA. CDR3 sequence: CASSLDAGGADSGANVLTF. CDR3 sequence (DNA): TGTGCCAGCAGCTTAGATGCAGGGGGTGCCGACTCTGGGGCCAACGTCCTGACTTTC.

The J gene is TRBJ1-1, the V gene TRBV18, with D possibly matching TRBD1 (6 bases). The germline V gene encodes CDR1 KGHSH and CDR2 LQKENI. V lost 3 bases to trimming and J lost 0 bases, with 17 bases between them. The CDR3 has 17 residues. The CDR3 nucleotides read TGTGCCAGCTCACCCATACAGGGCAGCGGCTTGAACACTGAAGCTTTCTTT. It specifies CASSPIQGSGLNTEAFF.

This clone has only a few counts. This chain joins TRBV18 and TRBJ2-7; D is possibly TRBD2 (6 bases). The CDR3 covers 15 residues. Deletions cut 2 bases from V and 0 bases from J, with 11 bases between. Germline loops: CDR1 KGHSH, CDR2 LQKENI. The CDR3, as DNA: TGTGCCAGCTCACCAATTGCGGGAAACTCCTACGAGCAGTACTTC. It specifies CASSPIAGNSYEQYF.

The rearrangement joins TRBV28 to TRBJ2-7; the D is unclear. The CDR3 runs to 11 residues. CDR1 is MDHEN, CDR2 SYDVKM, per germline. Deletions cut 5 bases from V and 5 bases from J, with 7 bases between. CDR3 amino acids: CASSLRHEQYF. The CDR3 bases are TGTGCCAGCAGTCTCCGTCACGAGCAGTACTTC. Supplemented by reference TRBV28 and TRBJ2-7, the full variable domain reads DVKVTQSSRYLVKRTGEKVFLECVQDMDHENMFWYRQDPGLGLRLIYFSYDVKMKEKGDIPEGYSVSREKKERFSLILESASTNQTSMYLCASSLRHEQYFGPGTRLTVT.

This clone was picked up a small number of times. V usage is TRBV7-2 and J usage is TRBJ2-7, with D tentatively TRBD1 (6 bases). The V and J ends lost 3 bases and 0 bases respectively, with 12 bases between them. The CDR3 length is 15 residues. CDR1 and CDR2 from the germline V gene are SGHTA and FQGNSA. CDR3 protein: CASSLQQGSSYEQYF. Here the CDR3 DNA reads TGTGCCAGCAGCTTGCAACAGGGAAGCTCCTACGAGCAGTACTTC.

This clone was seen a few times. This sequence joins TRBV29-1 and TRBJ2-6; D may be TRBD2 (5 bases). CDR3 length: 18 amino acids. Germline V CDR1 and CDR2: SQVTM, ANQGSEA. The V gene lost 7 bases and the J gene lost 1 base, with 23 bases spanning the gap. The DNA of the CDR3 is TGCAGCGCTCCCCGAGGGCCAGTATCGGCGTCTGGGGCCAACGTCCTGACTTTC. Translated: CSAPRGPVSASGANVLTF. The full variable domain, completed using reference TRBV29-1 and TRBJ2-6, is SAVISQKPSRDICQRGTSLTIQCQVDSQVTMMFWYRQQPGQSLTLIATANQGSEATYESGFVIDKFPISRPNLTFSTLTVSNMSPEDSSIYLCSAPRGPVSASGANVLTFGAGSRLTVL.

There are a few counts of this clone. The gene calls are TRBV28 and TRBJ2-7, with D hard to call. Between the trimmed V and J ends, which lost 5 bases and 3 bases, there was a span of 2 bases. This CDR3 region has 10 residues. Germline assignment: CDR1 MDHEN and CDR2 SYDVKM. The DNA for the CDR3 is TGTGCCAGCAGTATCTACGAGCAGTACTTC. Translated, it gives CASSIYEQYF.

The sample holds a few counts of this clone. This chain joins TRBV29-1 and TRBJ2-2; TRBD1 aligns across 8 bases. CDR1 SQVTM and CDR2 ANQGSEA come from the germline V gene. This CDR3 is 14 amino acids long. Trimming removed 7 bases from V and 1 base from J; junction bases left unmatched: 5. CDR3 in DNA: TGCAGCGCTCGGACAGGGAGGAACACCGGGGAGCTGTTTTTT. Protein sequence: CSARTGRNTGELFF.

The chain has TRBV27 and TRBJ2-1; no clear D gene. This CDR3 has 17 residues. Germline CDR1 and CDR2: MNHEY and SMNVEV (reference sequence). The V and J ends lost 1 base and 0 bases respectively, with 13 bases between them. The CDR3 here is CASSLYGWESSYNEQFF. CDR3 DNA: TGTGCCAGCAGTTTATACGGTTGGGAAAGCTCCTACAATGAGCAGTTCTTC.

The V and J genes are TRBV4-3 and TRBJ2-2, with D uncertain. The germline V and J ends were trimmed by 0 bases and 6 bases, with 14 bases remaining between them. Germline-derived CDR1 and CDR2 are LGHNA and YSLEER. This CDR3 has 16 residues. This chain's CDR3 is CASSQDLPGRAGELFF. The CDR3 nucleotides read TGCGCCAGCAGCCAAGATCTTCCAGGAAGGGCCGGGGAGCTGTTTTTT.

There are a few counts of this clone. The V gene is TRBV18, the J gene TRBJ1-6; 8 nucleotides match TRBD1. CDR3 length: 16 amino acids. Trimming took 1 base from V and 9 from J; bases not matched to a gene: 8. Germline loops: CDR1 KGHSH, CDR2 LQKENI. The CDR3 DNA follows: TGTGCCAGCTCACCACAAGGACAGGGTTTAACTTCACCCCTCCACTTT. Protein sequence: CASSPQGQGLTSPLHF. Variable domain in full (rest from reference TRBV18 and TRBJ1-6): NAGVMQNPRHLVRRRGQEARLRCSPMKGHSHVYWYRQLPEEGLKFMVYLQKENIIDESGMPKERFSAEFPKEGPSILRIQQVVRGDSAAYFCASSPQGQGLTSPLHFGNGTRLTVT.

V and J are TRBV9 and TRBJ1-2; unclear D gene. This CDR3 has 13 residues. V was clipped by 0 bases and J by 1 base, with 4 bases between them. Germline V gene lookup returns CDR1 SGDLS and CDR2 YYNGEE. The CDR3: CASSVAGNYGYTF. For the CDR3, the DNA is TGTGCCAGCAGCGTAGCTGGTAACTATGGCTACACCTTC.

This clone was found a few times. This chain links TRBV19 with TRBJ2-3; D possibly corresponds to TRBD2 (6 bases). Trimming took off 3 bases at V and 2 bases at J, with 12 bases between the two ends. The germline V gene has CDR1 LNHDA and CDR2 SQIVND (reference sequence). This CDR3 is built from 15 residues. CDR3 sequence reads: CASSMASVNTDTQYF. As DNA, the CDR3 is TGTGCCAGTAGTATGGCTAGCGTGAACACAGATACGCAGTATTTT.

As concerns this clone: Mismatch with germline at one junction end may stem from a read error. This sequence joins TRBV4-1 and TRBJ2-5; D may match TRBD1 or TRBD2 (6 bases each). Germline V gene data show CDR1 as MGHRA and CDR2 as YSYEKL. The CDR3 runs 16 residues. The CDR3 nucleotides are TGCGCCAGCAGCCGGGGGGAGGACAGTCCAGAAGAGTCCCAGTACTTC. Its translation is CASSRGEDSPEESQYF.

The V and J genes are TRBV30 and TRBJ1-4; D possibly corresponds to TRBD1 (6 bases). The CDR3 loop spans 15 amino acids. Germline V gene data show CDR1 as GTSNPN and CDR2 as SVGIG (reference sequence). V was pared by 3 bases and J by 5 bases, with 16 bases between. CDR3 nucleotide sequence: TGTGCCTGGAGCGCAGGGGCCCAGATAAATGAAAAACTGTTTTTT. Translated: CAWSAGAQINEKLFF.